The clone carrying this T cell receptor (beta chain) was counted at least ten times. This sample stems from a study of CD8+CD57+ T cells in acquired aplastic anemia. Germline CDR1 is DFQATT and CDR2 is SNEGSKA (reference sequence). V lost 6 bases, J lost 4 bases, and 15 bases lay in between. The CDR3 loop spans 13 amino acids. Genomic DNA provided the template from which TCR beta VDJ and CDR3 profiles were obtained. TCRdb processed the reads anew with MiXCR; each CDR3 protein has one entry. The table lists over 150,000 distinct CDR3 sequences, about 48% of them singletons, with 1.1% in the top ten. This TCR came from a human donor in good health. The V gene is TRBV20-1, the J gene TRBJ1-1, with a possible D match to TRBD1 (6 bases). Sequenced sample: sorted CD4+, CD8+, or CD8+CD57+ T cells (not recorded which) from PBMCs. The CDR3 DNA sequence: TGCAGTGCGGGATCAGGGGCAGTCACTGAAGCTTTCTTT. Its protein product is CSAGSGAVTEAFF.